The present T cell receptor (delta chain) was sequenced within a study of gamma-delta T cells after stem cell transplantation. A single count supports this clone. This CDR3 is 19 amino acids long. J lost 0 bases, V lost 1 base, and 2 bases had no gene match. Germline CDR1 is GEAIGNYY and CDR2 is EKD. TCRdb used CATT to re-call clones from the RT-PCR reads. The table shows over a thousand delta-chain clones, with about 5.3% occurring only once. Sequencing was performed on gamma-delta T cells. The chain recombines TRDV2 with TRDJ3, with 13 bases lining up with TRDD3. The TCR comes from a human donor. It is not recorded whose cells these are; they may come from a transplant donor. The CDR3 DNA is TGTGCCTGTGACACACTGGGGGATACGCTCTCCTGGGACACCCGACAGATGTTTTTC. This gives the protein CACDTLGDTLSWDTRQMFF.